Below are 11 T cell receptor beta chains sequenced from a single sample in a study of CD8+ T cells in alopecia areata. TCR sequencing used cDNA made by reverse transcription of extracted RNA. TCRdb's copy holds only in-frame clones and misses some; the assay was immunoSEQ multiplex PCR. The sample yields roughly 110,000 clones, without any singletons. The specimen was lesional skin. These receptors originate from a C3H/HeJ mouse with alopecia areata. This mouse strain has H2-k as its MHC haplotype.

Comment on this clone: The genes and germline here are from mouse. The CDR3 end falls 4 residues outside the read, so it is completed with the germline J gene. The chain links TRBV1 to TRBJ1-1; the D gene is possibly TRBD1 (5 bases). Germline V CDR1 and CDR2: NSQYPW, LRSPGD (reference sequence). Trimming took 1 base from V and 0 from J, leaving 9 bases between them. The CDR3 runs to 15 residues. Incomplete CDR3 DNA: TGCACCTGCAGTGCAGCTCCGACAGAGAACACA. Translated: CTCSAAPTENT. The CDR3 reads in full as CTCSAAPTENTEVFF.

Only a few counts were recorded for this clone. Genes here carry mouse names. The read ends 4 residues shy of where the CDR3 ends; the end is completed using the germline J gene. V and J are TRBV13-3 and TRBJ1-1, with D perhaps TRBD1 (6 bases). CDR1 and CDR2 from the germline V gene are NNHDY and SYVADS. CDR3 length equals 14 residues. V dropped 3 bases and J dropped 3 bases, with 12 bases sitting between them. CDR3 sequence reads: CASSVTGFDTEVFF. CDR3 DNA (partial): TGTGCCAGCAGTGTCACAGGGTTTGACACA.

The sample holds a few counts of this clone. Gene names refer to mouse genes. The read falls 4 residues short of the CDR3 end, and the missing part is taken from the germline J gene. The rearrangement joins TRBV13-1 to TRBJ2-7; TRBD2 matches at 8 bases. The CDR3 is made up of 13 amino acids. Per germline, CDR1 NSHNY and CDR2 SYGAGN. The covered CDR3 bases are TGTGCCAGCAGTCACGGACTGGGTGAT. This translates into CASSHGLGD. The entire CDR3 sequence reads CASSHGLGDEQYF.

This clone has a handful of counts. All gene names here are mouse names. The DNA ends 4 residues before the CDR3 does, and the rest of the CDR3 is filled in from the germline J gene. The chain joins TRBV13-3 to TRBJ2-5, with 12 bases matching TRBD2. The germline CDR1 and CDR2 sequences are NNHDY and SYVADS. The CDR3 runs 16 residues. Unmatched junction bases numbered 7, after V lost 5 bases and J lost 3 bases. CDR3 sequence: CASSDWGGATQDTQYF. CDR3 bases read: TGTGCCAGCAGCGACTGGGGGGGCGCTACGCAAGAC.

Only a few counts were recorded for this clone. Gene names follow the mouse nomenclature. The read comes to an end 4 residues before the CDR3 does, leaving the germline J gene to fill in the end. The chain combines TRBV13-2 with TRBJ2-7; 12 nucleotides agree with TRBD2. Germline loops: CDR1 NNHNN, CDR2 SYGAGS (reference sequence). This CDR3 is built from 15 residues. The CDR3 here is CASGAPDWGGYEQYF. The DNA read from the CDR3 is TGTGCCAGCGGTGCCCCGGACTGGGGGGGTTAT.

Comments on this clone: The genes and germline here are from mouse. The CDR3 goes on 4 residues after the read ends, and that part is filled in from the germline J gene. The V and J genes are TRBV17 and TRBJ2-1, with 11 bases lining up with TRBD1. The trim removed 0 bases at V and 3 bases at J, leaving 1 base unmatched. The CDR3 is made up of 16 amino acids. CDR1 MNHDT and CDR2 YYDKIL come from the germline V gene. The part of the CDR3 DNA that was read is TGTGCTAGCAGTAGAGATGGGACAGGGGGCTATGCT. Its protein product is CASSRDGTGGYA. The complete CDR3 reads CASSRDGTGGYAEQFF.

As concerns this clone: Mouse gene names apply. The read ends 4 residues early relative to the CDR3; the germline J gene fills the gap. The V call is TRBV13-3, the J call TRBJ1-4; 9 bases fit TRBD1. The CDR3 is 16 residues long. The germline gives CDR1 NNHDY, CDR2 SYVADS. Trimming cost V 2 bases and J 3 bases; bases outside gene matches: 5. The CDR3 protein is CASSESGTGTNERLFF. The DNA read from the CDR3 is TGTGCCAGCAGTGAATCCGGGACAGGGACCAACGAA.

Many counts were recorded for this clone. Gene names follow the mouse nomenclature. The read ends 4 residues shy of where the CDR3 ends; the end is completed using the germline J gene. J is TRBJ2-3 and V is TRBV13-3; TRBD1 agrees at 10 bases. Germline CDR1 reads NNHDY; CDR2 reads SYVADS. CDR3 length: 16 residues. Germline trimming cut 2 bases from V and 1 base from J; bases unmatched to any gene: 4. The CDR3 loop reads CASSDGDRGGAETLYF. CDR3 DNA, as far as it was read: TGTGCCAGCAGTGACGGGGACAGGGGAGGTGCAGAA.

This clone showed up just a few times. Mouse names are used for the genes. The read terminates 4 residues ahead of where the CDR3 ends, so the germline J gene completes it. The chain recombines TRBV19 with TRBJ1-2; perhaps TRBD1 as D (5 bases). The CDR3 totals 14 residues. Trimming stripped 5 bases from V and 2 bases from J, with 13 bases between. Germline CDR1 is FNHDT and CDR2 is SITEND (reference sequence). Incomplete CDR3 DNA: TGTGCCAGCAGCCCCGGGGGGGGGAACTCC. It encodes CASSPGGGNS. The whole CDR3 sequence is CASSPGGGNSDYTF.

This clone has more than one count but fewer than ten. Mouse gene names and germline throughout. Sequencing ends 4 residues short of the CDR3 end; the germline J gene provides the rest. The chain employs TRBV13-3 and TRBJ1-4; D may be TRBD1 (5 bases). V was clipped by 1 base and J by 5 bases, with 12 bases between them. The CDR3 totals 15 residues. Germline V gives CDR1 NNHDY, CDR2 SYVADS. This chain's CDR3 is CASSDRQGENERLFF. CDR3 DNA (partial): TGTGCCAGCAGTGATCGCCAGGGAGAAAACGAA.

This clone was seen only a few times. The listed genes are named as in mouse. The read terminates 4 residues before the CDR3 end, so the remaining end is supplied by the germline J gene. This chain joins TRBV13-3 and TRBJ2-1; D is unresolved. Germline V gene lookup returns CDR1 NNHDY and CDR2 SYVADS. V was shortened by 6 bases and J by 4 bases, with 17 bases between the two germline ends. The length of the CDR3 is 15 residues. The CDR3 sequence is CASKTVLKSYAEQFF. The sequenced part of the CDR3 DNA is TGTGCCAGCAAAACAGTCCTAAAATCATATGCT.